This TCR beta chain emerged from a study of T cell clonality in common variable immunodeficiency. This clone was counted ten times or more. The CDR3 extends 3 residues past the end of the read, so its final part is completed from the germline J gene. Germline values: CDR1 SGHRS, CDR2 YFSETQ. The CDR3 has 14 amino acids. Germline trimming cut 6 bases from V and 3 bases from J; bases unmatched to any gene: 5. The repertoire was sequenced with immunoSEQ multiplex PCR; TCRdb's copy has only in-frame clones and lacks some. The sample includes 40,000 to 55,000 clones, none of them occurring once. V and J are TRBV5-1 and TRBJ1-3; 8 nucleotides line up with TRBD1. The TCR comes from a person aged 18 to 75 in good health. The source material was peripheral blood mononuclear cells. Partial CDR3 DNA: TGCGCCAGCACCTCAGACAGGGGTGGAAACACC. This encodes CASTSDRGGNT. The complete CDR3 protein is CASTSDRGGNTIYF.